The entry below describes one TCR beta chain. Using immunoSEQ multiplex PCR, the repertoire was profiled, and TCRdb retains in-frame clones only, with some absent. This table has about 67,000 clones, roughly 90% appearing once. This sample was included in a study of T cell changes during pregnancy in multiple sclerosis. V was shortened by 4 bases and J by 0 bases, with 13 bases between the two germline ends. This CDR3 comprises 15 residues. CDR1 is MNHEY, CDR2 SVGAGI, per germline. This TCR came from a female donor with multiple sclerosis, enrolled in a pregnancy study. The V and J genes are TRBV6-5 and TRBJ2-7, with TRBD1 as a possible D gene (6 bases). Specimen: peripheral blood, collected in the second trimester of pregnancy. This chain's CDR3 is CASSWGPLLSYEQYF. CDR3 nucleotide sequence: TGTGCCAGCAGTTGGGGGCCCCTTCTCTCCTACGAGCAGTACTTC.